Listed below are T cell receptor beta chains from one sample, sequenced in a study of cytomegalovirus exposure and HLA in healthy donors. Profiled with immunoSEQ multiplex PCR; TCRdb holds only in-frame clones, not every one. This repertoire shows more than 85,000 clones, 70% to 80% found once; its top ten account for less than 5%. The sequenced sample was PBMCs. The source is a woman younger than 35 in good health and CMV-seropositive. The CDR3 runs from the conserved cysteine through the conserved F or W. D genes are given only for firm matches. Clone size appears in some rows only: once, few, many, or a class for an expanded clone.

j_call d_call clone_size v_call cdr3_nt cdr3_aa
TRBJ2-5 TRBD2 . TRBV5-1 TGCGCCAGCAGCTTGGGACTAGCGGGAGGAGGTGAGACCCAGTACTTC CASSLGLAGGGETQYF
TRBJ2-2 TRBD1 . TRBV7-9 TGTGCCAGCAGCTTATGGGACAGGGACACCGGGGAGCTGTTTTTT CASSLWDRDTGELFF
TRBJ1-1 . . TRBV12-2 TGTGCAAGTCGCCCGAAGGGACAAGGGTGGACTGAAGCTTTCTTT CASRPKGQGWTEAFF
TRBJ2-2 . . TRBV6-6 TGTGCCAGCAGTTACGGCAGGGGGAACACCGGGGAGCTGTTTTTT CASSYGRGNTGELFF
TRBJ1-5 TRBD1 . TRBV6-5 TGTGCCAGCAGTACCCAGGGGGCGCAGCCCCAGCATTTT CASSTQGAQPQHF
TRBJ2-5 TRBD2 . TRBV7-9 TGTGCCAGCAGCTTATTTGGACTAGCGGGAAGAGAGACCCAGTACTTC CASSLFGLAGRETQYF
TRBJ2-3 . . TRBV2 TGTGCCAGCAGTCCCGAGGGTGTCACAGATACGCAGTATTTT CASSPEGVTDTQYF
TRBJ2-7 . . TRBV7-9 TGTGCCAGCAGTTCATCACTTGACTTCTACGAGCAGTACTTC CASSSSLDFYEQYF
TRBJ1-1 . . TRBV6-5 TGTGCCAGCAGTTATTCGGCCACAGAGAACACTGAAGCTTTCTTT CASSYSATENTEAFF
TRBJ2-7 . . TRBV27 TGTGCCAGCAGTTTCTTTGCGACAGATACCTCCTACGAGCAGTACTTC CASSFFATDTSYEQYF
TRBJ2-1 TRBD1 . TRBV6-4 TGTGCCAGCAGTGACACACAGGGGAATGAGCAGTTCTTC CASSDTQGNEQFF
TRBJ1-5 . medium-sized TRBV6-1 TGTGCCAGCAGTGTTGGGGACACCTATCAGCCCCAGCATTTT CASSVGDTYQPQHF
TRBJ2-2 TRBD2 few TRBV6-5 TGTGCCAGCAGGGGACTAGCGAACACCGGGGAGCTGTTTTTT CASRGLANTGELFF
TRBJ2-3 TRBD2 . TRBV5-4 TGTGCCAGCAGCTTGGCCCGGGGCAGTAAAGCGGGAGGGTCCACAGATACGCAGTATTTT CASSLARGSKAGGSTDTQYF
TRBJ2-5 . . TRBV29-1 TGCAGCGTTTCTGCGAGCGCGGAGACCCAGTACTTC CSVSASAETQYF
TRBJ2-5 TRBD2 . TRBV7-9 TGTGCCAGCAGCTCACCGCCTAGCGGGAGGGGGGAGACCCAGTACTTC CASSSPPSGRGETQYF
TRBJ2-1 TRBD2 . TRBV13 TGTGCCAGCAGCTTAAGGTGGCTAGCGGGTGGTGAGCAGTTCTTC CASSLRWLAGGEQFF
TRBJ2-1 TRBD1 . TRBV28 TGTGCCAGCAGTTCCTTGGGACAGGGGGATGAGCAGTTCTTC CASSSLGQGDEQFF
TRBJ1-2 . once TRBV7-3 TGTGCCAGCAGCTTGGCCCAGAGGGCCGGCTACACCTTC CASSLAQRAGYTF
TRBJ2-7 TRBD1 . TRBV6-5 TGTGCCAGCAGTTACGTTACGGGACAGGGGTACGAGCAGTACTTC CASSYVTGQGYEQYF
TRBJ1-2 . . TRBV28 TGTGCCAGCAGTCTTATCCCTACAAGTGACAGAAGACACTATGGCTACACCTTC CASSLIPTSDRRHYGYTF
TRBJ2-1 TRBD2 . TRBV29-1 TGCAGCGTCATTAGCGGGGGTTGCAATGAGCAGTTCTTC CSVISGGCNEQFF
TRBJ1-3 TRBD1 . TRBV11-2 TGTGCCAGCAGCACAGCACCCATTGGACAGGGAGAATACACCATATATTTT CASSTAPIGQGEYTIYF
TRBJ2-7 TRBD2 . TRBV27 TGTGCCAGCAGTCCTAACCCGAGGGCAGGGCGGGAGGAGCAGTACTTC CASSPNPRAGREEQYF
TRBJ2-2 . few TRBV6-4 TGTGCCAGCAGTGACTCGGCGGGGACGAACACCGGGGAGCTGTTTTTT CASSDSAGTNTGELFF
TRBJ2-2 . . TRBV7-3 TGTGCCAGCAGCTTCGGTCCGAACACCGGGGAGCTGTTTTTT CASSFGPNTGELFF
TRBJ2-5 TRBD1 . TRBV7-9 TGTGCCAGCAGCTTGACCGGGACAGGGGGCATGAAGACCCAGTACTTC CASSLTGTGGMKTQYF
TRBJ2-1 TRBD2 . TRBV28 TGTGCCAGCAGTCCGGGAGGGGGACGCAATGAGCAGTTCTTC CASSPGGGRNEQFF
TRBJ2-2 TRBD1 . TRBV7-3 TGTGCCAGCAGCTTTTGGGCGGGACAGGGGAGCGGGGAGCTGTTTTTT CASSFWAGQGSGELFF
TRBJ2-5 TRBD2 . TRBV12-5 TGTGCTAGTGGTTTGAGTCTAGCGGGAGTAGAGACCCAGTACTTC CASGLSLAGVETQYF
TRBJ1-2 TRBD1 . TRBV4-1 TGCGCCAGCAGCCATGTAGGACAGGAAAACTATGGCTACACCTTC CASSHVGQENYGYTF
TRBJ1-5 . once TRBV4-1 TGCGCCAGCAGCTTTTTGCCCGGGGAGCCCCAGCATTTT CASSFLPGEPQHF
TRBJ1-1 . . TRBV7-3 TGTGCCAGCAGCTTAACTGCCTCCAGAGAAGCTTTCTTT CASSLTASREAFF
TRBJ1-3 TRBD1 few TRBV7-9 TGTGCCAGCAGGGTACTGGGACAGGGGTTGGCAAACACCATATATTTT CASRVLGQGLANTIYF
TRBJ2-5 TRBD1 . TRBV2 TGTGCCAGCAGCGATGGACAGGAACCTTGGGGGGAGACCCAGTACTTC CASSDGQEPWGETQYF
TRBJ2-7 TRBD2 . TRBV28 TGTGCCAGCAGTTTATGGGGGAGCGGGAGGGACTACGAGCAGTACTTC CASSLWGSGRDYEQYF
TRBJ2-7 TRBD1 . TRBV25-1 TGTGCCAGCAGTTCGGGACAGAGTCCCTACGAGCAGTACTTC CASSSGQSPYEQYF
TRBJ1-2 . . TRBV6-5 TGTGCCAGCAGTTACCCGGGGTCCTATGGCTACACCTTC CASSYPGSYGYTF
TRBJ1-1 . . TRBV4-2 TGTGCCAGCAGCCAAGGGGCAGGGGAAACTGAAGCTTTCTTT CASSQGAGETEAFF
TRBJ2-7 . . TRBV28 TGTGCCAGCAGTAATCGTATGTTCCAGTACTTC CASSNRMFQYF
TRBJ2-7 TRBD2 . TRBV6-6 TGTGCCAGCAGGGCGCAGGGGACTAGCGACGAGCAGTACTTC CASRAQGTSDEQYF
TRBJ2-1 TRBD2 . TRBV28 TGTGCCAGCAGTATCAGCGGGAGCACCTACAATGAGCAGTTCTTC CASSISGSTYNEQFF
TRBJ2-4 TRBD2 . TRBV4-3 TGCGCCAGCAGCCAAGAGGCTAGCGGGAGAAGAGACATTCAGTACTTC CASSQEASGRRDIQYF
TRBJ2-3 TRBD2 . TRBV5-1 TGCGCCAGCAGCGTCGGGACTAGCGGCACAGATACGCAGTATTTT CASSVGTSGTDTQYF
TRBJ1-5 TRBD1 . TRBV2 TGTGCCAGCAGAAGACAGGGGATTAGCAATCAGCCCCAGCATTTT CASRRQGISNQPQHF
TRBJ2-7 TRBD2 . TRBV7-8 TGTGCCAGCAGCTTAGGGCTAGCGGCCTACGAGCAGTACTTC CASSLGLAAYEQYF
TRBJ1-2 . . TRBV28 TGTGCCAGCAGTTTAACAGCACAATATGGCTACACCTTC CASSLTAQYGYTF